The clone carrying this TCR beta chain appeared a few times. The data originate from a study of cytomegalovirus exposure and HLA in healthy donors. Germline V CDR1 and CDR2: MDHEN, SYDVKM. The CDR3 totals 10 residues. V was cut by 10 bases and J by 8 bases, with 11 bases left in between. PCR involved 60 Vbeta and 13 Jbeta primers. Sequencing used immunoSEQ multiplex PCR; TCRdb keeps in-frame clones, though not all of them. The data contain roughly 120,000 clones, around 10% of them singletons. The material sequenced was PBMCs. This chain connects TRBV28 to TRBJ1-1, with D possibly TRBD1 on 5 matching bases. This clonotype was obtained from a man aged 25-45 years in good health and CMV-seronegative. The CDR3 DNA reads TGTGCCACCGGAGGGGTCGAAGCTTTCTTT. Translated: CATGGVEAFF.